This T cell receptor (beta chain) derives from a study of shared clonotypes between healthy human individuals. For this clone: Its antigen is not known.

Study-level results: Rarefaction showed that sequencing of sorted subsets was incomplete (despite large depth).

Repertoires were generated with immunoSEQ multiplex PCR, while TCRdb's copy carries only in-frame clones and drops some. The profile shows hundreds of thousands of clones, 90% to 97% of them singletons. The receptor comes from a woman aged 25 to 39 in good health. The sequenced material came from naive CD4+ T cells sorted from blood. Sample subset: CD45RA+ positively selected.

CDR3 nucleotide sequence: TGCGCCAGCAGCCAAGAGGTCGCGATCCCCTACGAGCAGTACTTC. The encoded protein is CASSQEVAIPYEQYF. The V and J genes are TRBV4-1 and TRBJ2-7; D is undetermined. Germline CDR1 reads MGHRA; CDR2 reads YSYEKL. CDR3 length: 15 residues. Trimming removed 0 bases from V and 2 bases from J, with 11 bases in between.